This TCR beta chain was identified during a study of OX40 agonist ivuxolimab in advanced cancers. This CDR3 region has 13 residues. Per the germline V gene, CDR1 is SEHNR and CDR2 is FQNEAQ (reference sequence). V was clipped by 6 bases and J by 2 bases, with 10 bases between them. Using immunoSEQ multiplex PCR, the repertoire was profiled, and TCRdb retains in-frame clones only, with some absent. The sample contains nearly 80,000 clones, less than 95% of which appear only once. The sequencing here drew on CD4+ or CD8+ T cells sorted from blood, taken in a trial of the OX40 agonist ivuxolimab. The sequence was obtained from an adult with an advanced solid tumor such as melanoma, head and neck, liver or kidney cancer. The gene calls are TRBV7-9 and TRBJ1-2; D gene unclear. Here the CDR3 reads CASRVGSNYGYTF. Here the CDR3 DNA reads TGTGCCAGCAGGGTAGGGTCCAACTATGGCTACACCTTC. The full variable domain, with the rest looked up from reference TRBV7-9 and TRBJ1-2, is DTGVSQNPRHKITKRGQNVTFRCDPISEHNRLYWYRQTLGQGPEFLTYFQNEAQLEKSRLLSDRFSAERPKGSFSTLEIQRTEQGDSAMYLCASRVGSNYGYTFGSGTRLTVV.